A single sample is the source of the 24 T cell receptor beta chains below, sequenced in a study of blood T cells in healthy people across ages. The use of a sample-barcoded 5' primer and a J-beta primer mix characterized a second PCR of about 7 to 12 cycles. A single record per CDR3 protein comes from TCRdb applying MiXCR to the 5' RACE reads. The table lists approximately 1.5 million distinct CDR3 sequences, about 45% of them singletons. Sequencing was performed on blood. The source is a woman aged 18 to 35 in good health.

As to this clonotype: Germline is not matched at one junction end, which may reflect a read error. The rearrangement links TRBV20-1 to TRBJ2-1; 12 bases map to TRBD2. This CDR3 is 16 amino acids long. Germline CDR1 reads DFQATT; CDR2 reads SNEGSKA (reference sequence). CDR3 bases: TGCAGTGCTAGTGCCGGGACTAGCGGGTTCTACAATGAGCGGTTCTTC. Protein product: CSASAGTSGFYNERFF.

This chain joins TRBV7-6 and TRBJ2-4; 10 nucleotides line up with TRBD2. TRBJ2-7 explains the end of the DNA better; the J call may be wrong. CDR1 is SGHVS, CDR2 FNYEAQ, per germline. This CDR3 is 15 amino acids long. The chain's CDR3 is CASSSGASGSHEQYF. CDR3 DNA sequence: TGTGCCAGCAGCTCCGGGGCTAGCGGGAGCCACGAGCAGTACTTC.

The sample holds a few counts of this clonotype. The rearrangement uses TRBV27 and TRBJ2-5; D ambiguous. The CDR3 totals 18 residues. Germline V lookup: CDR1 MNHEY, CDR2 SMNVEV (reference sequence). V lost 1 base and J 3 bases, leaving 21 bases between the germline ends. The CDR3: CASSLYSSRKSLKETQYF. The CDR3 DNA reads TGTGCCAGCAGTTTATACAGCTCCCGAAAGTCTCTTAAAGAGACCCAGTACTTC.

This clonotype was seen more than once but under ten times. The rearrangement uses TRBV20-1 and TRBJ2-1; D remains unclear. The V end lost 0 bases, the J end lost 6 bases, and 6 bases lay between the germline ends. Germline lookup yields CDR1 DFQATT and CDR2 SNEGSKA (reference sequence). The CDR3 extends over 12 amino acids. The CDR3 DNA reads as TGCAGTGCTAGAGATCGGATCAATGAGCAGTTCTTC. As protein: CSARDRINEQFF.

The rearrangement joins TRBV29-1 to TRBJ1-2; D is possibly TRBD1 (5 bases). The CDR3 has 14 amino acids. Germline lookup yields CDR1 SQVTM and CDR2 ANQGSEA. V was pared by 2 bases and J by 0 bases, with 10 bases between. The CDR3 region is CSVERRVANYGYTF. CDR3 nucleotide sequence: TGCAGCGTTGAACGCAGGGTGGCTAACTATGGCTACACCTTC.

This clonotype was counted only a few times. The chain uses TRBV12-3 or TRBV12-4 and TRBJ2-1; 10 nucleotides line up with TRBD2. The V gene end was trimmed by 7 bases and the J gene end by 2 bases; junction bases not matched to a gene: 5. The CDR3 runs 15 residues. The CDR3 DNA reads TGTGCCAGCACCAATAGCGGGGGGCCCTACAATGAGCAGTTCTTC. Protein sequence: CASTNSGGPYNEQFF.

This clonotype was recorded a few times. The chain couples TRBV4-3 to TRBJ1-6, with 8 bases that match TRBD1. Germline CDR1 is LGHNA and CDR2 is YSLEER. Germline trimming cut 0 bases from V and 7 bases from J; bases unmatched to any gene: 8. The CDR3 contains 17 residues. CDR3 region: CASSQDRPGTGNSPLHF. CDR3 DNA sequence: TGCGCCAGCAGCCAAGATCGGCCTGGGACAGGAAATTCACCCCTCCACTTT.

This clonotype was seen more than once but under ten times. V is TRBV5-1 and J is TRBJ1-1, with 7 bases that match TRBD1. The length of the CDR3 is 14 residues. V dropped 4 bases and J dropped 9; count of bases not matched to a gene: 12. Germline V gene data show CDR1 as SGHRS and CDR2 as YFSETQ. CDR3 sequence: CASSRGTAIAQAFF. In nucleotides, the CDR3 is TGCGCCAGCAGCCGAGGGACAGCTATCGCCCAAGCTTTCTTT.

This sequence joins TRBV12-3 or TRBV12-4 and TRBJ1-4; D remains unclear. This CDR3 contains 12 residues. With 3 bases removed from V and 13 bases from J, the gap between germline ends came to 12 bases. Written as DNA, the CDR3 is TGTGCCAGCAGTTTTGGTCCAGTGCGACTGTTTTTT. This encodes CASSFGPVRLFF.

This clonotype has only a few counts. The rearrangement uses TRBV6-2 or TRBV6-3 and TRBJ2-7, with a possible D match to TRBD2 (5 bases). Germline V gives CDR1 MNHEY, CDR2 SVGEGT. This CDR3 has 14 residues. The V and J ends lost 2 bases and 3 bases respectively, with 11 bases between them. The CDR3 here is CASSYRESGYEQYF. CDR3 nucleotide sequence: TGTGCCAGCAGTTACCGGGAATCGGGCTACGAGCAGTACTTC.

The chain has TRBV2 and TRBJ2-1, with D perhaps matching TRBD1 (5 bases). Germline V gene lookup returns CDR1 SNHLY and CDR2 FYNNEI. The CDR3 consists of 11 residues. Trimming removed 8 bases at V and 6 bases at J, with 8 bases between. This CDR3 is CASGHTNEQFF. The CDR3 DNA reads TGTGCCAGCGGACACACCAATGAGCAGTTCTTC.

The J gene is TRBJ2-3, the V gene TRBV27; either TRBD1 or TRBD2 may supply D (5 bases each). Germline loops: CDR1 MNHEY, CDR2 SMNVEV (reference sequence). V lost 8 bases, J lost 7 bases, and 19 bases lay in between. This CDR3 has 14 residues. In DNA form, the CDR3 reads TGTGCCAGCCCCCCTTACGGGACCTCTTATACGCAGTATTTT. Residues: CASPPYGTSYTQYF.

This clonotype was seen more than once but under ten times. The J gene is TRBJ1-1, the V gene TRBV10-3, with D perhaps TRBD1 (6 bases). The CDR3 sequence is 13 residues long. V shed 8 bases and J shed 0 bases, with 10 bases lying between them. The germline V gene encodes CDR1 ENHRY and CDR2 SYGVKD. CDR3 loop: CAIGGGMNTEAFF. The CDR3 DNA follows: TGTGCCATCGGAGGGGGGATGAACACTGAAGCTTTCTTT.

The chain is built from TRBV2 and TRBJ2-1; D call uncertain. Germline V gives CDR1 SNHLY, CDR2 FYNNEI. The CDR3 sequence is 13 residues long. V was trimmed by 8 bases and J by 1 base, leaving 9 bases between them. The CDR3 sequence is CASEMGSYNEQFF. In DNA, the CDR3 is TGTGCCAGCGAAATGGGTTCCTACAATGAGCAGTTCTTC.

This clonotype was counted a few times. The rearrangement joins TRBV7-2 to TRBJ2-4; 14 nucleotides line up with TRBD2. Germline CDR1 reads SGHTA; CDR2 reads FQGNSA. V shed 2 bases, J shed 2 bases, and the junction held 5 bases outside the gene matches. CDR3 length: 18 amino acids. CDR3 bases: TGTGCCAGCAGCTTACCGACTAGCGGGAGGGCCCCCAAAAACATTCAGTACTTC. Protein: CASSLPTSGRAPKNIQYF.

The chain uses TRBV10-3 and TRBJ2-5; TRBD2 might be the D (5 bases). This CDR3 contains 13 residues. The V and J ends lost 5 bases and 11 bases respectively, with 18 bases between them. Germline V gene lookup returns CDR1 ENHRY and CDR2 SYGVKD. CDR3 sequence reads: CAISTRGSGEQYF. For the CDR3, the DNA is TGTGCCATCAGTACTCGCGGGTCCGGGGAGCAGTACTTC.

Remarks on this clonotype: Since a much larger clone is just one base distant, this may be a read error. The chain recombines TRBV4-1 with TRBJ2-3; maybe TRBD1 (6 bases). From germline, CDR1 is MGHRA and CDR2 YSYEKL. V was shortened by 3 bases and J by 6 bases, with 19 bases between the two germline ends. The CDR3 contains 16 residues. The CDR3 region has the DNA TGCGCCAGCAGCCATCATAGGGGACACCTAGGGGATACGCAGTATTTT. Translated, it gives CASSHHRGHLGDTQYF.

This rearrangement joins TRBV20-1 to TRBJ2-7; a possible D gene is TRBD1 (5 bases). Germline V gene lookup returns CDR1 DFQATT and CDR2 SNEGSKA (reference sequence). The V and J ends lost 3 bases and 1 base respectively, with 10 bases between them. CDR3 length: 13 amino acids. The CDR3 spells CSASTGRSYEQYF. In DNA form, the CDR3 reads TGCAGTGCTAGTACAGGCCGTTCCTACGAGCAGTACTTC.

This clonotype has just a few counts. One end of the junction varies from germline; a read error may be responsible. The chain is built from TRBV5-1 and TRBJ1-2, with D unclear. The CDR3 is made up of 14 amino acids. Germline V lookup: CDR1 SGHRS, CDR2 YFSETQ. CDR3 DNA sequence: TGTGCCAGCAGTTTATCACCGGCTAACTATGGCTACACCTTC. As protein: CASSLSPANYGYTF.

V usage is TRBV24-1 and J usage is TRBJ2-7; no clear D. CDR1 is KGHDR and CDR2 is SFDVKD in the germline V gene. CDR3 length: 12 residues. V lost 0 bases to trimming and J lost 7 bases, with 6 bases between them. CDR3 nucleotide sequence: TGTGCCACCAGTGATTTGGGCCATGAGCAGTACTTC. Translation: CATSDLGHEQYF.

This clonotype came up a few times. The genes are TRBV10-3 and TRBJ2-1; 8 bases line up with TRBD1. V lost 6 bases, J lost 4 bases, and 5 bases stayed unmatched. Germline V gene data show CDR1 as ENHRY and CDR2 as SYGVKD. The CDR3 has 14 amino acids. CDR3 coding DNA: TGTGCCATCAGGGTCACAGGGGGTTACAATGAGCAGTTCTTC. It encodes CAIRVTGGYNEQFF.

This clonotype was found many times. The chain couples TRBV7-9 to TRBJ2-1, with D possibly being TRBD1 (6 bases). V lost 6 bases to trimming and J lost 7 bases, with 13 bases between them. Germline V gene sequence: CDR1 SEHNR, CDR2 FQNEAQ (reference sequence). This CDR3 has 13 amino acids. In nucleotides, the CDR3 is TGTGCCAGCAGTCCACAGGGTGGAAATGAGCAGTTCTTC. Translation: CASSPQGGNEQFF.

This chain links TRBV20-1 with TRBJ2-1; 11 positions match TRBD1. Germline values: CDR1 DFQATT, CDR2 SNEGSKA (reference sequence). J was trimmed by 4 bases and V by 0 bases; bases with no gene match: 5. This CDR3 has 16 amino acids. This chain's CDR3 is CSARDRTGGYYNEQFF. The CDR3 region has the DNA TGCAGTGCTAGAGATCGGACAGGGGGCTATTACAATGAGCAGTTCTTC.

This clonotype showed up just once. The chain employs TRBV7-2 and TRBJ2-5, with D unresolved. The CDR3 sequence is 16 residues long. Between the trimmed V and J ends, which lost 5 bases and 7 bases, there was a span of 23 bases. From germline, CDR1 is SGHTA and CDR2 FQGNSA. CDR3 sequence reads: CASSQDTRPSKRTQYF. The CDR3 DNA reads TGTGCCAGCAGCCAAGATACGAGACCTTCTAAGAGGACCCAGTACTTC.